This T cell receptor (beta chain) emerged from a study of tumor-infiltrating lymphocytes in primary liver carcinoma. Study-wide results and caveats: Top-250-clone fractions were significantly higher in tumors than in blood (p = 0.039).

Priming with a constant-region primer yielded TCR beta cDNA from roughly 0.45 ug total RNA. Investigators got TCR beta libraries out of three nested multiplex PCR rounds, done with slightly modified ARM-PCR. Both of the initial two PCR rounds ran for around 9 cycles and employed TRBV1-TRBV30 forward primers alongside a C-beta reverse primer. TCRdb ran MiXCR on the multiplex PCR reads and lists one entry per CDR3 protein. The sample has fewer than 400,000 distinct CDR3 sequences; roughly two thirds are singletons. Ten or more counts support this clonotype. The antigen is not known. Unsorted whole blood yielded the blood RNA, and germline DNA was also extracted. Treatment-naive at the time, the patients had chronic HBV infection. This CDR3 has 14 residues. Trimming pared 0 bases from V and 7 bases from J, leaving 12 bases between. The V gene's germline CDR1 is MNHNS and CDR2 SASEGT.

J is TRBJ1-2 and V is TRBV6-1, with a possible D match to TRBD1 (5 bases). This TCR came from a middle-aged man with primary liver carcinoma and hepatitis B virus infection. Sequenced input: peripheral blood. The CDR3 DNA follows: TGTGCCAGCAGTGAAGCGCTTAGGGACTTTGGCTACACCTTC. Encoded protein: CASSEALRDFGYTF.